This T cell receptor (beta chain) was profiled in a study of technical replicates of blood from several donors. Germline V gene data show CDR1 as GTSNPN and CDR2 as SVGIG (reference sequence). The CDR3 totals 13 residues. Trimming at V came to 2 bases and at J to 6 bases, leaving 7 bases not matched to a gene. This table comes from immunoSEQ multiplex PCR, and its TCRdb copy is limited to in-frame clones, with some not included. The sample consists of 60,000 to 90,000 clones, around 92% of them appearing once. This clone was detected once. The sequence was collected from a human donor in good health. Sequences were obtained from T cells isolated from PBMCs. V gene TRBV30 combines with J gene TRBJ2-7, with TRBD1 matching 7 bases. CDR3 nucleotide sequence: TGTGCCTGGAGTCAAATAAACAGGGGCGAGCAGTACTTC. Translation gives CAWSQINRGEQYF.